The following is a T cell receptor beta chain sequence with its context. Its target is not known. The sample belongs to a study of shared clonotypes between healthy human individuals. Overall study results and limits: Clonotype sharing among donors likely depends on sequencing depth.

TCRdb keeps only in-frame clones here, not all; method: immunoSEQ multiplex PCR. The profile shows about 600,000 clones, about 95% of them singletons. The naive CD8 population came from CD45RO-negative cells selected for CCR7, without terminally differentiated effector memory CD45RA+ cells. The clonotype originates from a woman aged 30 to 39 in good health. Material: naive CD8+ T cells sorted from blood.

The chain's CDR3 is CASSPRDRGTRDYGYTF. The CDR3 nucleotides read TGTGCCAGCAGCCCCCGGGACAGGGGAACCAGGGACTATGGCTACACCTTC. V gene TRBV5-4 combines with J gene TRBJ1-2, with 10 positions matching TRBD1. Germline V gives CDR1 SGHNT, CDR2 YYREEE (reference sequence). This CDR3 is built from 17 residues. V was clipped by 4 bases and J by 3 bases; unmatched bases: 12. The full variable domain, completed using reference TRBV5-4 and TRBJ1-2, is ETGVTQSPTHLIKTRGQQVTLRCSSQSGHNTVSWYQQALGQGPQFIFQYYREEENGRGNFPPRFSGLQFPNYSSELNVNALELDDSALYLCASSPRDRGTRDYGYTFGSGTRLTVV.